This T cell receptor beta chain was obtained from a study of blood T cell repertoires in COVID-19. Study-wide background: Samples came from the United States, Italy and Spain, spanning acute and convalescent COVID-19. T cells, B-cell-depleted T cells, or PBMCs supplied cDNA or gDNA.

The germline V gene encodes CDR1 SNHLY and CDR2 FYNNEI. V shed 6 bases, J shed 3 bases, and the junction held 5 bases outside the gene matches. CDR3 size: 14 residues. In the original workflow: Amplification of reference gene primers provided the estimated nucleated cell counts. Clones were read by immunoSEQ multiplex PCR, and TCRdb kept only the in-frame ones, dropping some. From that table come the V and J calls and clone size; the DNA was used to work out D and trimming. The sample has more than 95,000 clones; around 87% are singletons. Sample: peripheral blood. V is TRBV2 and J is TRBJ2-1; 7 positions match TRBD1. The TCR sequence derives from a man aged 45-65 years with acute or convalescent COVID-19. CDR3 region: CASRRDSLYNEQFF. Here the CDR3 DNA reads TGTGCCAGCAGGAGGGACAGCCTCTACAATGAGCAGTTCTTC.